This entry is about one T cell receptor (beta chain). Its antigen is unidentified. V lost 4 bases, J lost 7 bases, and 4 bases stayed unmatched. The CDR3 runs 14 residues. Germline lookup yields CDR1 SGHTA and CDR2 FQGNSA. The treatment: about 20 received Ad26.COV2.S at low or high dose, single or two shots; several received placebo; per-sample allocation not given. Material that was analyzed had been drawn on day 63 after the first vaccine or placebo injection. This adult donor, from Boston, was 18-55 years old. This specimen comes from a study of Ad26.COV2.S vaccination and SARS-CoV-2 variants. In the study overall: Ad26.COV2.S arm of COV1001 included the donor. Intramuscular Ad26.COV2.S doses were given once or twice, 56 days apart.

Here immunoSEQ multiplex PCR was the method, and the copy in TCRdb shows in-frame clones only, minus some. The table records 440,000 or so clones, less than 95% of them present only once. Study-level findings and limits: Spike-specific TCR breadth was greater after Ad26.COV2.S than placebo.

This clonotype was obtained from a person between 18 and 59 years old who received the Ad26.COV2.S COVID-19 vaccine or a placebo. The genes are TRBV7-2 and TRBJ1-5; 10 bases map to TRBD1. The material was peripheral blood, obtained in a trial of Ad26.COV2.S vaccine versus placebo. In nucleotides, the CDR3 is TGTGCCAGCAGCTCGACAGGGGGCAGGCAGCCCCAGCATTTT. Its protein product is CASSSTGGRQPQHF.